This T cell receptor (beta chain) was captured in a study of T cell responses to AZD1222 COVID-19 vaccine. Whether given at about 4 or about 12 weeks, second doses were pooled. Whole-study results and caveats: Most donors were white British, females outnumbered males, and clonal diversity was possibly underestimated.

Assay: immunoSEQ multiplex PCR; the TCRdb copy retains only in-frame clones and omits some. This repertoire shows about 140,000 clones, 92% found once; its top ten account for less than 5%. In the case of this clone: Its antigen remains unknown.

The TCR comes from an adult who received the AZD1222 COVID-19 vaccine. Sequences were derived from peripheral blood, sampled 28 days after the second AZD1222 dose.

DNA of the CDR3: TGTGCCAGCAGCCTCCCAGAAAAAGGGGCCGGACGCTCTGGAAACACCATATATTTT. Its protein product is CASSLPEKGAGRSGNTIYF. The J gene is TRBJ1-3, the V gene TRBV7-9; TRBD1 might be the D (5 bases). The CDR3 extends over 19 amino acids. V was cut by 5 bases and J by 0 bases, with 23 bases left in between. The V gene's germline CDR1 is SEHNR and CDR2 FQNEAQ (reference sequence).